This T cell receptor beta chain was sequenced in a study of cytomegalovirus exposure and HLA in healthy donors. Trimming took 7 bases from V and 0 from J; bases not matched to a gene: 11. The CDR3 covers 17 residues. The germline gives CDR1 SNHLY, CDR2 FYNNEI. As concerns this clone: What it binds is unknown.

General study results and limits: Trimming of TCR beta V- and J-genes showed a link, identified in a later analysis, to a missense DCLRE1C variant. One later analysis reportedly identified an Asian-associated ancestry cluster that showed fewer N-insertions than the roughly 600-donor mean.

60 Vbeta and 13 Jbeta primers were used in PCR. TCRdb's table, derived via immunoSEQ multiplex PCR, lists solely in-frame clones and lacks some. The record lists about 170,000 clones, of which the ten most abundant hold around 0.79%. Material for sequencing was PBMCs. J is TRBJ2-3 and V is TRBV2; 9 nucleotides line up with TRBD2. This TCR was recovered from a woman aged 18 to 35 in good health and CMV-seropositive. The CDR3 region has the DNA TGTGCCAGCATAAGTAGCGGGGGCCCGAGGAGCACAGATACGCAGTATTTT. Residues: CASISSGGPRSTDTQYF.